This is a list of T cell receptor beta chains from one sample in a study of metastatic and nonmetastatic thyroid tumors. TCRdb re-called the PCR reads with MiXCR. The sample lists around 12,000 clones, about 12% occurring once. The sequencing input was blood. The receptors shown here come from a female donor with papillary thyroid cancer or a benign thyroid nodule (not recorded which). Some clones in this sample may be carry-over from other donors' samples. Each CDR3 is given with its conserved first and last residue. The order of the fields is V gene, clone size, D gene, J gene, CDR3 protein, CDR3 DNA. A D gene is named only where the DNA matches it firmly. A row's size may be missing; if present it is once, few, many or a size class.

>TRBV4-2|many|NA|TRBJ1-3
CASSGSLGQESGNTIYF
TGTGCCAGCAGCGGGTCTCTGGGGCAAGAATCCGGAAACACCATATATTTT
>TRBV9|many|TRBD2|TRBJ2-1
CASSVGLAAIEQFF
TGTGCCAGCAGCGTCGGACTAGCGGCTATTGAGCAGTTCTTC
>TRBV6-1|NA|TRBD1|TRBJ1-1
CASTPDRDNTEAFF
TGTGCCAGCACTCCGGACAGGGACAACACTGAAGCTTTCTTT
>TRBV7-6|many|NA|TRBJ1-1
CASSFSEAFF
TGTGCCAGCAGCTTCTCCGAAGCTTTCTTT
>TRBV6-1|many|TRBD1|TRBJ1-4
CASRRTGQGYQEKLFF
TGTGCCAGCAGGCGTACAGGACAGGGCTATCAGGAAAAACTGTTTTTT
>TRBV3-1|many|NA|TRBJ2-5
CASSQGWGVGETQYF
TGTGCCAGCAGCCAAGGATGGGGGGTTGGAGAGACCCAGTACTTC
>TRBV6-1|medium-sized|TRBD1|TRBJ2-3
CASRGDRGLGDTQYF
TGTGCCAGCAGGGGGGACAGAGGACTGGGAGATACGCAGTATTTT
>TRBV28|medium-sized|TRBD2|TRBJ2-1
CASRDLAGGYNEQFF
TGTGCCAGCAGGGATCTAGCGGGGGGTTACAATGAGCAGTTCTTC
>TRBV6-1|medium-sized|NA|TRBJ2-6
CASTLSMGVLTF
TGTGCCAGCACCCTATCTATGGGCGTCCTGACTTTC
>TRBV7-2|medium-sized|NA|TRBJ2-5
CASSPQGISGETQYF
TGTGCCAGCAGCCCCCAGGGCATTTCGGGGGAGACCCAGTACTTC
>TRBV27|many|NA|TRBJ1-5
CASSSSGESAQPQHF
NA
>TRBV2|many|TRBD2|TRBJ2-1
CASTRGLADNEQFF
TGTGCCAGCACCAGGGGACTAGCAGACAATGAGCAGTTCTTC
>TRBV19|many|NA|TRBJ2-7
CASSPNAAGHEQYF
TGTGCCAGTAGTCCCAACGCAGCGGGCCACGAGCAGTACTTC
>TRBV3-1|many|TRBD1|TRBJ1-1
CASSQSGTGGREAFF
TGTGCCAGCAGCCAGTCGGGGACAGGGGGCCGGGAAGCTTTCTTT
>TRBV10-3|few|NA|TRBJ2-1
CAISEVNEQFF
TGTGCCATCAGTGAGGTTAACGAGCAGTTCTTC
>TRBV11-3|many|NA|TRBJ2-2
CASSTDGELFF
TGTGCCAGCAGCACAGACGGGGAGCTGTTTTTT
>TRBV6-1|few|NA|TRBJ2-7
CASKRVEQYF
TGTGCCAGCAAGCGCGTCGAGCAGTACTTC
>TRBV14|NA|TRBD1|TRBJ2-4
CASSSDRANIQYF
TGTGCCAGCAGCTCGGACAGGGCTAACATTCAGTACTTC
>TRBV12-3/TRBV12-4|many|NA|TRBJ1-6
CASSPRPNSPLHF
TGTGCCAGCAGTCCGCGGCCCAATTCACCCCTCCACTTT
>TRBV24-1|many|TRBD1|TRBJ1-4
CATSDGTGGRSEKLFF
TGTGCCACCAGTGACGGTACAGGGGGCAGGAGTGAAAAACTGTTTTTT
>TRBV5-1|NA|NA|TRBJ1-2
CASSLGGGYTF
TGCGCCAGCAGCTTGGGTGGAGGCTACACCTTC
>TRBV4-2|many|NA|TRBJ2-1
CASSQAKGSEQDNEQFF
TGTGCCAGCAGCCAAGCGAAAGGGTCGGAACAAGACAATGAGCAGTTCTTC
>TRBV6-1|NA|TRBD1|TRBJ1-2
CASSLLGQGADGYTF
TGTGCCAGCAGCCTACTTGGACAGGGGGCAGATGGCTACACCTTC
>TRBV20-1|few|TRBD2|TRBJ2-5
CSARAGTSGGRTQETQYF
TGCAGTGCTAGAGCGGGGACTAGCGGGGGGCGGACTCAAGAGACCCAGTACTTC
>TRBV28|medium-sized|NA|TRBJ1-2
CASSSGDYGYTF
TGTGCCAGCAGTTCGGGGGACTATGGCTACACCTTC
>TRBV5-8|NA|NA|TRBJ1-2
CASSPEGLSYTF
TGTGCCAGCAGCCCCGAGGGGCTTAGCTACACCTTC
>TRBV11-1|many|NA|TRBJ2-2
CASSPRQSGDTGELFF
TGTGCCAGCTCCCCCCGACAGTCGGGGGACACCGGGGAGCTGTTTTTT
>TRBV11-3|NA|NA|TRBJ2-7
CASSLGGTSYEQYF
TGTGCCAGCAGCTTAGGGGGGACCTCCTACGAGCAGTACTTC
>TRBV7-9|many|NA|TRBJ1-4
CATQPWTAGGSNEKLFF
TGTGCCACCCAACCCTGGACGGCCGGGGGGTCTAATGAAAAACTGTTTTTT
>TRBV10-3|few|NA|TRBJ1-5
CAISEGRNSNQPQHF
TGTGCCATCAGTGAGGGACGGAATAGCAATCAGCCCCAGCATTTT
>TRBV20-1|NA|NA|TRBJ2-2
CSARDDTGELFF
TGCAGTGCTAGAGATGACACCGGGGAGCTGTTTTTT